This is a list of T cell receptor beta chains from one sample in a study of persistence of HIV-infected CD4 T cells. TCRdb's table, derived via immunoSEQ multiplex PCR, lists solely in-frame clones and lacks some. The table includes about 40,000 clones, approximately 78% detected once. Their cognate antigens are unknown. The sample in question was CD4+ T cells sorted from PBMCs after 18-hour stimulation, obtained from a patient who received antiretroviral therapy. The receptor set was obtained from an adult man with HIV who was CMV-seropositive. Both conserved end residues are part of each CDR3. D genes are given only for firm matches. Only part of the rows carry a size: once, few, many, or a class if the clone is expanded.

d_gene: TRBD2
j_gene: TRBJ2-7
v_gene: TRBV7-9
abundance: NA
CDR3nt: TGTGCCAGCAGCTTTTCTAGCGGGAGCGGGGCCTACGAGCAGTACTTC
CDR3aa: CASSFSSGSGAYEQYF

d_gene: NA
j_gene: TRBJ1-6
v_gene: TRBV15
abundance: NA
CDR3nt: TGTGCCACCAGCAGAAGAGGGTACCAACGGGGGGATAATTCACCCCTCCACTTT
CDR3aa: CATSRRGYQRGDNSPLHF

d_gene: NA
j_gene: TRBJ1-1
v_gene: TRBV18
abundance: NA
CDR3nt: TGTGCCAGCTCACTACCAGTTAACATGAACACTGAAGCTTTCTTT
CDR3aa: CASSLPVNMNTEAFF

d_gene: TRBD1
j_gene: TRBJ2-7
v_gene: TRBV5-1
abundance: NA
CDR3nt: TGCGCCAGCAGCTGGGGGACAGGGGGCCCGTACGAGCAGTACTTC
CDR3aa: CASSWGTGGPYEQYF

d_gene: NA
j_gene: TRBJ1-5
v_gene: TRBV10-3
abundance: NA
CDR3nt: TGTGCCATCAGCCGGGACAGCAATCAGCCCCAGCATTTT
CDR3aa: CAISRDSNQPQHF

d_gene: NA
j_gene: TRBJ2-1
v_gene: TRBV18
abundance: NA
CDR3nt: TGTGCCAGCTCACCTCTAGGTAATGAGCAGTTCTTC
CDR3aa: CASSPLGNEQFF

d_gene: NA
j_gene: TRBJ2-2
v_gene: TRBV5-1
abundance: NA
CDR3nt: TGCGCCAGCAGGGAGGCACTGAACACCGGGGAGCTGTTTTTT
CDR3aa: CASREALNTGELFF

d_gene: NA
j_gene: TRBJ1-2
v_gene: TRBV4-3
abundance: NA
CDR3nt: TGCGCCAGCAGCCCGACTCGCTTCGAGCGGGCGGGGGGCTACACCTTC
CDR3aa: CASSPTRFERAGGYTF

d_gene: TRBD1
j_gene: TRBJ2-7
v_gene: TRBV20-1
abundance: NA
CDR3nt: TGCAGTGCTAGTAAGGGACAGGGGACAACCTACGAGCAGTACTTC
CDR3aa: CSASKGQGTTYEQYF

d_gene: NA
j_gene: TRBJ1-2
v_gene: TRBV19
abundance: NA
CDR3nt: TGTGCCAGTAGTATAACGGGGGCCGGCTACACCTTC
CDR3aa: CASSITGAGYTF

d_gene: NA
j_gene: TRBJ2-3
v_gene: TRBV27
abundance: few
CDR3nt: TGTGCCAGCAGTTTAGGGACAGATACGCAGTATTTT
CDR3aa: CASSLGTDTQYF

d_gene: NA
j_gene: TRBJ1-5
v_gene: TRBV6-5
abundance: few
CDR3nt: TGTGCCAGCAGTCAGAATGGGGGCAATCAGCCCCAGCATTTT
CDR3aa: CASSQNGGNQPQHF

d_gene: NA
j_gene: TRBJ2-3
v_gene: TRBV5-4
abundance: NA
CDR3nt: TGTGCCAGCAGCCCTCCGGCGGAACCTTTGGATACGCAGTATTTT
CDR3aa: CASSPPAEPLDTQYF

d_gene: TRBD2
j_gene: TRBJ2-3
v_gene: TRBV27
abundance: NA
CDR3nt: TGTGCCAGCAGTTCCCGTTGGGTAGCGGGAGGTGTTTTCACAGATACGCAGTATTTT
CDR3aa: CASSSRWVAGGVFTDTQYF

d_gene: NA
j_gene: TRBJ1-5
v_gene: TRBV9
abundance: NA
CDR3nt: TGTGCCAGCAGCGTAGGGGGGGTCAATCAGCCCCAGCATTTT
CDR3aa: CASSVGGVNQPQHF

d_gene: NA
j_gene: TRBJ1-1
v_gene: TRBV24-1
abundance: NA
CDR3nt: TGTGCCACCAGTGACAGATACAACACTGAAGCTTTCTTT
CDR3aa: CATSDRYNTEAFF

d_gene: NA
j_gene: TRBJ2-2
v_gene: TRBV6-2/TRBV6-3
abundance: few
CDR3nt: TGTGCCAGCAGTAGGGCTAGAGACACCGGGGAGCTGTTTTTT
CDR3aa: CASSRARDTGELFF

d_gene: NA
j_gene: TRBJ2-7
v_gene: TRBV6-4
abundance: NA
CDR3nt: TGTGCCAGCAGTGACAAGTCGGACCCGCCCTACGAGCAGTACTTC
CDR3aa: CASSDKSDPPYEQYF

d_gene: NA
j_gene: TRBJ1-4
v_gene: TRBV30
abundance: many
CDR3nt: TGTGCCTGGAGTGGAAGTCACGGGGAAAAACTGTTTTTT
CDR3aa: CAWSGSHGEKLFF

d_gene: NA
j_gene: TRBJ2-6
v_gene: TRBV4-2
abundance: once
CDR3nt: TGTGCCAGCAGCCAAGACGTTCACTCTGGGGCCAACGTCCTGACTTTC
CDR3aa: CASSQDVHSGANVLTF

d_gene: NA
j_gene: TRBJ1-4
v_gene: TRBV19
abundance: NA
CDR3nt: TGTGCCAGTAGTATGAGGAGTGGACGCGGGGAAAAACTGTTTTTT
CDR3aa: CASSMRSGRGEKLFF

d_gene: TRBD1
j_gene: TRBJ2-6
v_gene: TRBV27
abundance: NA
CDR3nt: TGTGCCAGCAGTCCGAGGACAGGGGTCTCTGGGGCCAACGTCCTGACTTTC
CDR3aa: CASSPRTGVSGANVLTF

d_gene: NA
j_gene: TRBJ1-2
v_gene: TRBV20-1
abundance: NA
CDR3nt: TGCAGTGCTAGTAGGGGAAATAGGGATGGCTACACCTTC
CDR3aa: CSASRGNRDGYTF

d_gene: TRBD2
j_gene: TRBJ2-3
v_gene: TRBV7-2
abundance: NA
CDR3nt: TGTGCCAGCAGACCCGCAGCCGGGAGGAGAGATACGCAGTATTTT
CDR3aa: CASRPAAGRRDTQYF

d_gene: TRBD2
j_gene: TRBJ2-1
v_gene: TRBV6-6
abundance: medium-sized
CDR3nt: TGTGCCAGCAGTTACGACACTAGCGGGAGAACTAATGAGCAGTTCTTC
CDR3aa: CASSYDTSGRTNEQFF

d_gene: TRBD1
j_gene: TRBJ2-2
v_gene: TRBV11-3
abundance: NA
CDR3nt: TGTGCCAGCAGCACGACAGGGACCGGGGAGCTGTTTTTT
CDR3aa: CASSTTGTGELFF

d_gene: NA
j_gene: TRBJ1-6
v_gene: TRBV30
abundance: NA
CDR3nt: TGTGCCTGGAGTTCTATAACCAAAAATTCACCCCTCCACTTT
CDR3aa: CAWSSITKNSPLHF

d_gene: NA
j_gene: TRBJ1-2
v_gene: TRBV4-1
abundance: NA
CDR3nt: TGCGCCAGCAGCGATTCTCGGGGGGGGCGCGTCGGCTATGGCTACACCTTC
CDR3aa: CASSDSRGGRVGYGYTF

d_gene: NA
j_gene: TRBJ2-3
v_gene: TRBV7-3
abundance: NA
CDR3nt: TGTGCCAGCAGGAGAAATAGAGACACAGATACGCAGTATTTT
CDR3aa: CASRRNRDTDTQYF

d_gene: TRBD1
j_gene: TRBJ1-1
v_gene: TRBV7-8
abundance: NA
CDR3nt: TGTGCCAGCACCCTGGACAGGGTGAAAACTGAAGCTTTCTTT
CDR3aa: CASTLDRVKTEAFF

d_gene: TRBD1
j_gene: TRBJ2-7
v_gene: TRBV27
abundance: NA
CDR3nt: TGTGCCAACCGGGACAGTTACTACGAGCAGTACTTC
CDR3aa: CANRDSYYEQYF

d_gene: TRBD2
j_gene: TRBJ2-1
v_gene: TRBV7-3
abundance: NA
CDR3nt: TGTGCCAGCAGCCCGGGACTAGCGGCCTACAATGAGCAGTTCTTC
CDR3aa: CASSPGLAAYNEQFF

d_gene: NA
j_gene: TRBJ1-5
v_gene: TRBV18
abundance: NA
CDR3nt: TGTGCCAGCTCACCCTTCGGGGGCAATCAGCCCCAGCATTTT
CDR3aa: CASSPFGGNQPQHF

d_gene: NA
j_gene: TRBJ2-2
v_gene: TRBV5-5
abundance: NA
CDR3nt: TGTGCCAGCAGCTTGGCTCCGTTCACCGGGGAGCTGTTTTTT
CDR3aa: CASSLAPFTGELFF

d_gene: TRBD1
j_gene: TRBJ2-7
v_gene: TRBV15
abundance: few
CDR3nt: TGTGCCACCAGCAGACTAAAGACAGGGGAAAAAGGTTTTTACGAGCAGTACTTC
CDR3aa: CATSRLKTGEKGFYEQYF